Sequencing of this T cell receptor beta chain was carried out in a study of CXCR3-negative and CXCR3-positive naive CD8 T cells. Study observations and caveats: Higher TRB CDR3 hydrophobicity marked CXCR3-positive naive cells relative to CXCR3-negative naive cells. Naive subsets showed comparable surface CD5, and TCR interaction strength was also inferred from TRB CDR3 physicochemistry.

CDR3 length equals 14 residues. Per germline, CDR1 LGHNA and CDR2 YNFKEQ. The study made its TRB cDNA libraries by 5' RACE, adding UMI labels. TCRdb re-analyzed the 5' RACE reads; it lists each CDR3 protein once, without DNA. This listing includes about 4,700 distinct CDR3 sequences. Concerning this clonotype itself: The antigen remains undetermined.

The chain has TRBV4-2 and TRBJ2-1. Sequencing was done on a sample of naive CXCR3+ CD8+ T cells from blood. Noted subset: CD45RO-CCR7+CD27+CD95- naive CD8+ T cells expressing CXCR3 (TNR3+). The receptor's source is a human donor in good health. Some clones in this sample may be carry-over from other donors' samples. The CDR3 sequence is CASSQELGYNEQFF.